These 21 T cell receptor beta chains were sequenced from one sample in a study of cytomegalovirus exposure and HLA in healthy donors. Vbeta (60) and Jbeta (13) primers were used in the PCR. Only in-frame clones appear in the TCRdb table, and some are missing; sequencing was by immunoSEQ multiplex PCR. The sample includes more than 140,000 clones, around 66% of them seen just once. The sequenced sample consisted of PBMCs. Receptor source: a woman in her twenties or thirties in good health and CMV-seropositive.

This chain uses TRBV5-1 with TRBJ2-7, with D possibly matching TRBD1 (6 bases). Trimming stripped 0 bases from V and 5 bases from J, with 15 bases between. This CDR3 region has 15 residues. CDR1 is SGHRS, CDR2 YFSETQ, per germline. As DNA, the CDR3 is TGCGCCAGCAGCTTGGTCTTACAGGGAAGCCACGAGCAGTACTTC. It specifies CASSLVLQGSHEQYF.

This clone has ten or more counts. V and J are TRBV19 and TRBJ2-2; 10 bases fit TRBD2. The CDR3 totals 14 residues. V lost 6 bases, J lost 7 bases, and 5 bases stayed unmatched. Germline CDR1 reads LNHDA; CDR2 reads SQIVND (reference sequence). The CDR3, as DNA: TGTGCCAGTAGGTGGACTAGCGGCAACGGGGAGCTGTTTTTT. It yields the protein CASRWTSGNGELFF.

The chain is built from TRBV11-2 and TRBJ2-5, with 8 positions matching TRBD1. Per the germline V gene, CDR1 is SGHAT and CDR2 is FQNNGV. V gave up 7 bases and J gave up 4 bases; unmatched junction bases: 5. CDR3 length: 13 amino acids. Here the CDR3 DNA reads TGTGCCAGCATCGGACAGGGCGGAGAGACCCAGTACTTC. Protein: CASIGQGGETQYF. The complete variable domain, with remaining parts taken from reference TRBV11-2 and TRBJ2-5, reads EAGVAQSPRYKIIEKRQSVAFWCNPISGHATLYWYQQILGQGPKLLIQFQNNGVVDDSQLPKDRFSAERLKGVDSTLKIQPAKLEDSAVYLCASIGQGGETQYFGPGTRLLVL.

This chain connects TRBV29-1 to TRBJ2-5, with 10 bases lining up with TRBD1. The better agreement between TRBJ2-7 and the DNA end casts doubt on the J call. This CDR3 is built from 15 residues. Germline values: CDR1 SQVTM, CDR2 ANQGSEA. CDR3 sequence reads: CSVESWGQGIYEQYF. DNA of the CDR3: TGCAGCGTTGAATCTTGGGGACAGGGGATCTACGAGCAGTACTTC.

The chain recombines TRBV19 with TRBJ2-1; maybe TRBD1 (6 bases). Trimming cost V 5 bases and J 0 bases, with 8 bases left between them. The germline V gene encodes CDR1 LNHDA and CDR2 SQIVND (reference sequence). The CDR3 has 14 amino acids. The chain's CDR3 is CASSQGNSYNEQFF. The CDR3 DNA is TGTGCCAGTAGTCAGGGGAACTCCTACAATGAGCAGTTCTTC. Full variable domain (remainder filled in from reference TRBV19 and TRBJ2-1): DGGITQSPKYLFRKEGQNVTLSCEQNLNHDAMYWYRQDPGQGLRLIYYSQIVNDFQKGDIAEGYSVSREKKESFPLTVTSAQKNPTAFYLCASSQGNSYNEQFFGPGTRLTVL.

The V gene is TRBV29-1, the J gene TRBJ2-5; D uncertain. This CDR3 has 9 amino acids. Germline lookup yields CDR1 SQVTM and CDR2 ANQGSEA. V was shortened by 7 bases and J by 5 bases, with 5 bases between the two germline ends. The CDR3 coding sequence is TGCAGCGCCGGGGAGACCCAGTACTTC. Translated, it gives CSAGETQYF.

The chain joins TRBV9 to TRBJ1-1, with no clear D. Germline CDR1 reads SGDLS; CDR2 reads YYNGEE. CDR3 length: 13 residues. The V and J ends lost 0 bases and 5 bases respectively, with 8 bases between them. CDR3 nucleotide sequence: TGTGCCAGCAGCGTAGCAGCGCGGACTGAAGCTTTCTTT. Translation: CASSVAARTEAFF.

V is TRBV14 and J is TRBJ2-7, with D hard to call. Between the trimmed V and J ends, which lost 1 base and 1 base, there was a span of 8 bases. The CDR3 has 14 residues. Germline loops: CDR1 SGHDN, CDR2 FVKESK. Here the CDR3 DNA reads TGTGCCAGCAGCCAAGGGGCGTATTCCTACGAGCAGTACTTC. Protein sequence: CASSQGAYSYEQYF.

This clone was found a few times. The CDR3 region is CASSAQETGASGANVLTF. CDR3 nucleotides: TGTGCCAGCAGCGCCCAGGAGACAGGGGCATCTGGGGCCAACGTCCTGACTTTC. The rearrangement links TRBV7-2 to TRBJ2-6; 8 nucleotides align to TRBD1. Per germline, CDR1 SGHTA and CDR2 FQGNSA. Trimming at V came to 5 bases and at J to 1 base, leaving 10 bases not matched to a gene. The CDR3 spans 18 residues.

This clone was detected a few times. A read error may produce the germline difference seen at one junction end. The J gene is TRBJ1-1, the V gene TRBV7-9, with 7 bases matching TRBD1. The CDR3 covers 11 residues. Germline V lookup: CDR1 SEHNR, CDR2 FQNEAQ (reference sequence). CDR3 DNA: TGTGCCAGCAGCACCAACAGGGGCTCGATCTTT. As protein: CASSTNRGSIF.

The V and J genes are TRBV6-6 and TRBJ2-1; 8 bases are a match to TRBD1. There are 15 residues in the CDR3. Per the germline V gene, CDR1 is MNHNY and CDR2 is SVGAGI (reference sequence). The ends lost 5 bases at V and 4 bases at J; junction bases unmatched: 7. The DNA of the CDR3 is TGTGCCAGCAGTCCCGGACAGGGTGTTTACAATGAGCAGTTCTTC. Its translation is CASSPGQGVYNEQFF.

The CDR3 DNA sequence: TGTGCCAGCATCAAGAGGACCAGCGGGAGCGACGAGCAGTACTTC. Its translation: CASIKRTSGSDEQYF. The chain recombines TRBV2 with TRBJ2-7, with 8 bases aligning to TRBD2. Germline values: CDR1 SNHLY, CDR2 FYNNEI. The J segment lost 5 bases and the V segment lost 7 bases, leaving 13 bases of the junction unmatched. The CDR3 totals 15 residues.

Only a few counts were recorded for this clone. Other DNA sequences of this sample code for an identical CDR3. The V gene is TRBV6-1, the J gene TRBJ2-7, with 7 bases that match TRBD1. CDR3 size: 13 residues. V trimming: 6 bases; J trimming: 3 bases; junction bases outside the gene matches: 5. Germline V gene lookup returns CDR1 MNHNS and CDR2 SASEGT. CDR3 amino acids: CASSEGAYYEQYF. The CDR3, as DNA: TGTGCCAGCAGCGAGGGGGCTTACTACGAGCAGTACTTC.

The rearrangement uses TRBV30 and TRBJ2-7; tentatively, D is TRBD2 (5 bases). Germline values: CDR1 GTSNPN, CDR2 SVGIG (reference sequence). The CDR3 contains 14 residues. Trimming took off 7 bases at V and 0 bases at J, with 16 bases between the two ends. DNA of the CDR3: TGTGCCTCCAAGGACTTGAGGAGCTCCTACGAGCAGTACTTC. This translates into CASKDLRSSYEQYF.

The CDR3 loop is CASSLLEPEETQYF. The CDR3 DNA sequence: TGTGCCAGCAGCTTACTGGAGCCCGAAGAGACCCAGTACTTC. The chain uses TRBV7-9 and TRBJ2-5; D unclear. The CDR3 runs 14 residues. V was cut by 2 bases and J by 3 bases, with 10 bases left in between. Germline CDR1 SEHNR, CDR2 FQNEAQ (reference sequence).

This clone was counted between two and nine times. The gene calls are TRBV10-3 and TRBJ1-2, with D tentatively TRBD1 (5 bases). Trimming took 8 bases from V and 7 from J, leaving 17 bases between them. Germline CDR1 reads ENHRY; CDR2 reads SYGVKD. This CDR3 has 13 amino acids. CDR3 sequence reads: CAIRGGMGSGYTF. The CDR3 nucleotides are TGTGCCATCCGCGGGGGGATGGGGAGTGGCTACACCTTC.

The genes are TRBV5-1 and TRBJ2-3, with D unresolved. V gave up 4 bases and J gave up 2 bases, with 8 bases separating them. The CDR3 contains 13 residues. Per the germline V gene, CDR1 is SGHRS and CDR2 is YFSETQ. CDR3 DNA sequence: TGCGCCAGCAGCATCAATCCCACAGATACGCAGTATTTT. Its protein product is CASSINPTDTQYF.

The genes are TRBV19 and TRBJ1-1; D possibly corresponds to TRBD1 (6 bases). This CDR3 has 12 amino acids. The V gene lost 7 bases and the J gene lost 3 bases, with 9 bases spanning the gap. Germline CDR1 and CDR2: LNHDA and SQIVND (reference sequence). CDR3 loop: CASTRGYTEAFF. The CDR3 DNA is TGTGCCAGTACCAGGGGTTACACTGAAGCTTTCTTT.

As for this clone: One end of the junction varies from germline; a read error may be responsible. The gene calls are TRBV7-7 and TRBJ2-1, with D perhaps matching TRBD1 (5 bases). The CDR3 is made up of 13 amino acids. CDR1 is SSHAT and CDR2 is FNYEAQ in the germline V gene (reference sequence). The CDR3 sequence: CASSSDRNNEQFF. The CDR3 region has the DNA TGTGCTAGCAGCTCTGACAGAAACAATGAGCAGTTCTTC.

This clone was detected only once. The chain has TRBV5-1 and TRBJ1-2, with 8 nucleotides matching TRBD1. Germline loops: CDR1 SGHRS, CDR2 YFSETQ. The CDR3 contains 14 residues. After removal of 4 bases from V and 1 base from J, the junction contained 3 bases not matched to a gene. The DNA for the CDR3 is TGCGCCAGCAGCCTGGGACAGGTTAACTATGGCTACACCTTC. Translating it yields CASSLGQVNYGYTF.

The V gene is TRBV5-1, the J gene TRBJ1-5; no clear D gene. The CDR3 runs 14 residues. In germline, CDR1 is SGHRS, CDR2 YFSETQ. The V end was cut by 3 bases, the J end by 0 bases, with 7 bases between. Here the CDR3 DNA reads TGCGCCAGCAGCTCAGGTCTTAGCAATCAGCCCCAGCATTTT. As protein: CASSSGLSNQPQHF.